The 23 T cell receptor beta chains below come from one sample, sequenced in a study of blood T cell repertoires in COVID-19 (dated by TCRdb to the early 2020s). The library was obtained by the immunoSEQ multiplex PCR assay. Here the immuneACCESS table is served through TCRdb, limited to in-frame sequences with V and J called. Missing clones are a known gap in these copies; in checked studies unresolved V genes cover under half, and the rest lacks a known reason. This sample holds about 100,000 clones; 90% were observed only once. Approximately 1.6% of the sample lies in the top ten. Sequencing input: peripheral blood. Receptors originate from a man in his sixties with acute or convalescent COVID-19.

The rearrangement joins TRBV11-3 to TRBJ2-7; 7 bases fit TRBD2. Germline CDR1 is SGHNT and CDR2 is YENEEA. The CDR3 contains 12 residues. Trimming cost V 5 bases and J 5 bases; bases outside gene matches: 3. The DNA of the CDR3 is TGTGCCAGCAGCCCGGGGGGAAACGAGCAGTACTTC. This translates into CASSPGGNEQYF.

The chain couples TRBV18 to TRBJ2-5, with 10 bases lining up with TRBD1. With V trimmed by 5 bases and J by 0 bases, 6 bases remained unmatched. The CDR3 totals 16 residues. Germline V lookup: CDR1 KGHSH, CDR2 LQKENI. CDR3 amino acids: CASSTDRGLYQETQYF. The CDR3 nucleotides read TGTGCCAGCTCAACAGACAGGGGGCTTTACCAAGAGACCCAGTACTTC.

This chain connects TRBV24-1 to TRBJ2-7; D unresolved. The CDR3 spans 13 residues. Trimming took off 6 bases at V and 0 bases at J, with 8 bases between the two ends. CDR1 and CDR2 from the germline V gene are KGHDR and SFDVKD. The CDR3 spells CATSHAGSYEQYF. The CDR3 nucleotides are TGTGCCACCAGTCACGCAGGCTCCTACGAGCAGTACTTC.

The V call is TRBV29-1, the J call TRBJ2-7; weak D call: TRBD1 (5 bases). CDR1 and CDR2 (germline): SQVTM, ANQGSEA. The CDR3 runs 12 residues. Trimming pared 2 bases from V and 2 bases from J, leaving 7 bases between. This CDR3 is CSVELQAYEQYF. Written as DNA, the CDR3 is TGCAGCGTTGAACTACAGGCCTACGAGCAGTACTTC.

The CDR3 sequence: CASSIGQGARYGYTF. The CDR3 DNA follows: TGTGCCAGCAGTATCGGACAGGGGGCGCGGTATGGCTACACCTTC. This chain connects TRBV28 to TRBJ1-2; the match to TRBD1 covers 11 bases. CDR1 is MDHEN and CDR2 is SYDVKM in the germline V gene. Losses at the gene ends were 5 bases for V and 5 bases for J; bases not matched to a gene: 7. The CDR3 is made up of 15 amino acids.

This chain links TRBV18 with TRBJ2-5; TRBD1 matches 7 bases. This CDR3 comprises 15 residues. Germline CDR1 reads KGHSH; CDR2 reads LQKENI. V shed 1 base, J shed 3 bases, and the junction held 5 bases outside the gene matches. The CDR3 loop reads CASSPLEGGKETQYF. CDR3 nucleotides: TGTGCCAGCTCACCACTTGAAGGGGGCAAAGAGACCCAGTACTTC.

This sequence joins TRBV11-3 and TRBJ2-7, with TRBD2 identical over 8 bases. The CDR3 loop spans 17 amino acids. Germline values: CDR1 SGHNT, CDR2 YENEEA. The ends lost 1 base at V and 3 bases at J; junction bases unmatched: 11. This CDR3 reads CASSLAATGGLLYEQYF. In nucleotides, the CDR3 is TGTGCCAGCAGCTTAGCGGCAACGGGAGGGTTACTCTACGAGCAGTACTTC. Filled out from reference TRBV11-3 and TRBJ2-7, the complete variable domain reads EAGVVQSPRYKIIEKKQPVAFWCNPISGHNTLYWYLQNLGQGPELLIRYENEEAVDDSQLPKDRFSAERLKGVDSTLKIQPAELGDSAVYLCASSLAATGGLLYEQYFGPGTRLTVT.

This chain connects TRBV6-6 to TRBJ1-2; TRBD1 matches 8 bases. Germline V gives CDR1 MNHNY, CDR2 SVGAGI (reference sequence). The CDR3 is 17 residues long. The V gene end was trimmed by 5 bases and the J gene end by 1 base; junction bases not matched to a gene: 12. The CDR3 region has the DNA TGTGCCAGCAGTCAGGCGGACAGGGCTTTTATTAACTATGGCTACACCTTC. It is translated as CASSQADRAFINYGYTF.

This chain links TRBV9 with TRBJ2-1; TRBD2 might be the D (6 bases). V was clipped by 0 bases and J by 6 bases, with 10 bases between them. Germline values: CDR1 SGDLS, CDR2 YYNGEE. This CDR3 spans 14 amino acids. The CDR3 region is CASSVGGVRNEQFF. In nucleotides, the CDR3 is TGTGCCAGCAGCGTAGGCGGGGTCCGCAATGAGCAGTTCTTC. Full variable domain (rest looked up from reference TRBV9 and TRBJ2-1): DSGVTQTPKHLITATGQRVTLRCSPRSGDLSVYWYQQSLDQGLQFLIQYYNGEERAKGNILERFSAQQFPDLHSELNLSSLELGDSALYFCASSVGGVRNEQFFGPGTRLTVL.

J is TRBJ2-5 and V is TRBV28; 9 bases align to TRBD2. Per the germline V gene, CDR1 is MDHEN and CDR2 is SYDVKM. The junction had 10 bases not matched to a gene; V was cut back by 9 bases and J by 5 bases. The CDR3 extends over 14 amino acids. The CDR3 sequence: CASQGRGGSETQYF. Here the CDR3 DNA reads TGTGCCAGTCAAGGGCGGGGGGGGTCGGAGACCCAGTACTTC.

This clone was seen once. This chain uses TRBV28 with TRBJ2-5; 14 bases agree with TRBD2. CDR3 size: 15 residues. Germline CDR1 and CDR2: MDHEN and SYDVKM. The trim removed 4 bases at V and 7 bases at J, leaving 5 bases unmatched. The CDR3 DNA reads TGTGCCAGCAGTTCGACTAGCGGGAGGGTCAGGACCCAGTACTTC. Protein sequence: CASSSTSGRVRTQYF.

This clone has a single count. The chain is built from TRBV19 and TRBJ1-2; D remains unclear. This CDR3 has 13 amino acids. Germline V gene data show CDR1 as LNHDA and CDR2 as SQIVND (reference sequence). Trimming pared 3 bases from V and 8 bases from J, leaving 13 bases between. CDR3 coding DNA: TGTGCCAGTAGTATGCGGGCGGCTGCAGGCTACACCTTC. Protein: CASSMRAAAGYTF.

V is TRBV18 and J is TRBJ1-1; 7 bases line up with TRBD1. CDR1 is KGHSH, CDR2 LQKENI, per germline. The CDR3 covers 14 residues. V was clipped by 4 bases and J by 1 base; unmatched bases: 3. The CDR3 loop reads CASSRTGANTEAFF. CDR3 coding DNA: TGTGCCAGCTCACGTACAGGGGCGAACACTGAAGCTTTCTTT.

The V and J genes are TRBV15 and TRBJ2-3; TRBD2 aligns across 8 bases. The junction had 6 bases not matched to a gene; V was cut back by 0 bases and J by 1 base. This CDR3 spans 17 amino acids. Germline CDR1 reads LNHNV; CDR2 reads YYDKDF (reference sequence). CDR3 in DNA: TGTGCCACCAGCAGAGATGCGGCGGGAGGACGCACAGATACGCAGTATTTT. Protein: CATSRDAAGGRTDTQYF.

The J gene is TRBJ2-3, the V gene TRBV6-5; 7 nucleotides line up with TRBD1. The V gene end was trimmed by 3 bases and the J gene end by 5 bases; junction bases not matched to a gene: 11. The CDR3 extends over 16 amino acids. Germline CDR1 MNHEY, CDR2 SVGAGI. CDR3 coding DNA: TGTGCCAGCAGTTATACGAGGGGACAGCGCCAAGATACGCAGTATTTT. Translated: CASSYTRGQRQDTQYF.

This clone has just one count. The chain is built from TRBV7-9 and TRBJ2-1, with TRBD2 identical over 8 bases. Germline V gives CDR1 SEHNR, CDR2 FQNEAQ (reference sequence). The V gene end was trimmed by 5 bases and the J gene end by 1 base; junction bases not matched to a gene: 4. This CDR3 is built from 15 residues. The CDR3 is CASSLSGNSYNEQFF. For the CDR3, the DNA is TGTGCCAGCAGCCTTAGCGGGAATTCCTACAATGAGCAGTTCTTC. Supplemented by reference TRBV7-9 and TRBJ2-1, the full variable domain reads DTGVSQNPRHKITKRGQNVTFRCDPISEHNRLYWYRQTLGQGPEFLTYFQNEAQLEKSRLLSDRFSAERPKGSFSTLEIQRTEQGDSAMYLCASSLSGNSYNEQFFGPGTRLTVL.

This clone was found once. The chain is built from TRBV30 and TRBJ2-3; weak D call: TRBD2 (6 bases). Germline V gene data show CDR1 as GTSNPN and CDR2 as SVGIG (reference sequence). Trimming shortened V by 0 bases and J by 1 base, and 11 bases separated the two germline ends. The CDR3 is 15 amino acids. CDR3 DNA: TGTGCCTGGAGTGTTTCTAGCGCGGGCACAGATACGCAGTATTTT. It is translated as CAWSVSSAGTDTQYF.

The chain uses TRBV30 and TRBJ2-5; D might be TRBD2 (7 bases). Trimming left V 7 bases short and J 4 bases short, with 16 bases between. The CDR3 sequence is 13 residues long. Germline lookup yields CDR1 GTSNPN and CDR2 SVGIG (reference sequence). CDR3 sequence reads: CALWGGRAETQYF. For the CDR3, the DNA is TGTGCCTTATGGGGGGGGCGGGCAGAGACCCAGTACTTC. Complete variable domain (other parts from reference TRBV30 and TRBJ2-5): SQTIHQWPATLVQPVGSPLSLECTVEGTSNPNLYWYRQAAGRGLQLLFYSVGIGQISSEVPQNLSASRPQDRQFILSSKKLLLSDSGFYLCALWGGRAETQYFGPGTRLLVL.

CDR3 protein: CASSQDPTAGANVLTF. The CDR3 DNA sequence: TGCGCCAGCAGCCAAGATCCAACAGCTGGGGCCAACGTCCTGACTTTC. The V and J genes are TRBV4-3 and TRBJ2-6; D unresolved. Germline assignment: CDR1 LGHNA and CDR2 YSLEER. V shed 0 bases and J shed 2 bases, with 8 bases lying between them. The CDR3 length is 16 residues.

The chain joins TRBV2 to TRBJ2-3; 7 bases fit TRBD2. Germline CDR1 reads SNHLY; CDR2 reads FYNNEI. V was clipped by 8 bases and J by 1 base; unmatched bases: 9. The CDR3 covers 15 residues. DNA of the CDR3: TGTGCCAGCGGGGGGAGGGGAATGGGCACAGATACGCAGTATTTT. Its translation: CASGGRGMGTDTQYF.

The CDR3 DNA follows: TGTGCCAGTAGGCAGGGTAGCACCTACGAGCAGTACTTC. It encodes CASRQGSTYEQYF. The chain has TRBV19 and TRBJ2-7, with D possibly matching TRBD1 (5 bases). The CDR3 is made up of 13 amino acids. Trimming left V 6 bases short and J 2 bases short, with 11 bases between. Germline values: CDR1 LNHDA, CDR2 SQIVND (reference sequence).

The genes are TRBV10-1 and TRBJ2-2; D not certain. CDR1 is WNHNN, CDR2 SYGVQD, per germline (reference sequence). There are 13 residues in the CDR3. The ends were cut back, 6 bases at V and 2 bases at J, with 7 bases in the middle. The DNA of the CDR3 is TGCGCCAGCAGAGTGAGTAACACCGGGGAGCTGTTTTTT. It codes for CASRVSNTGELFF.

The genes are TRBV5-8 and TRBJ1-2; 7 bases map to TRBD1. J lost 4 bases, V lost 2 bases, and 5 bases had no gene match. Per germline, CDR1 SGHTS and CDR2 YDEGEE. The CDR3 spans 14 residues. In DNA, the CDR3 is TGTGCCAGCAGCTTAGTACAGGGGTCCTATGGCTACACCTTC. This translates into CASSLVQGSYGYTF. Full variable domain (remainder filled in from reference TRBV5-8 and TRBJ1-2): EAGVTQSPTHLIKTRGQQATLRCSPISGHTSVYWYQQALGLGLQFLLWYDEGEERNRGNFPPRFSGRQFPNYSSELNVNALELEDSALYLCASSLVQGSYGYTFGSGTRLTVV.